The 4 T cell receptor beta chains listed next were all sequenced from one sample in a study of breast tumors, draining lymph nodes, adjacent tissues. Using its own MiXCR run on the multiplex PCR reads, TCRdb lists one record per CDR3 protein. The data hold roughly 260,000 distinct CDR3 sequences, with about 33% observed a single time. The lymph nodes were axillary draining lymph nodes from breast cancer patients. Sequenced sample: axillary lymph node tissue. These receptor sequences come from a female donor with breast cancer. Some clones in this sample may be carry-over from other donors' samples.

Comment on this clonotype: Relative to the germline gene, one junction end is altered; a read error may explain this. The chain employs TRBV7-2 and TRBJ2-1, with D uncertain. CDR3 length equals 17 residues. Germline V lookup: CDR1 SGHTA, CDR2 FQGNSA. The CDR3 reads CASSLGISVSSYNEQSF. The CDR3 DNA reads TGTGCCAGCAGCTTAGGGATTTCGGTGAGCTCTTACAATGAGCAGTCCTTC. Complete variable domain (other parts from reference TRBV7-2 and TRBJ2-1): GAGVSQSPSNKVTEKGKDVELRCDPISGHTALYWYRQSLGQGLEFLIYFQGNSAPDKSGLPSDRFSAERTGGSVSTLTIQRTQQEDSAVYLCASSLGISVSSYNEQSFGPGTRLTVL.

This clonotype was counted at least ten times. The V and J genes are TRBV15 and TRBJ2-5; D is perhaps TRBD2 (6 bases). The V end was cut by 0 bases, the J end by 7 bases, with 15 bases between. This CDR3 has 15 amino acids. Germline V CDR1 and CDR2: LNHNV, YYDKDF (reference sequence). The CDR3 DNA reads as TGTGCCACCAGCAGAGATCTGGGGGGTCCGGTGACCCAGTACTTC. This encodes CATSRDLGGPVTQYF.

This clonotype was detected only a few times. This sequence joins TRBV27 and TRBJ2-2, with 10 bases identical to TRBD2. This CDR3 comprises 15 residues. Germline-derived CDR1 and CDR2 are MNHEY and SMNVEV (reference sequence). V lost 6 bases to trimming and J lost 7 bases; unmatched junction nucleotides: 8. CDR3: CASSVLAGMGGELFF. CDR3 sequence (DNA): TGTGCCAGCAGCGTACTAGCGGGAATGGGCGGGGAGCTGTTTTTT.

The gene calls are TRBV5-1 and TRBJ2-1; perhaps TRBD1 as D (6 bases). This CDR3 has 14 amino acids. Germline CDR1 and CDR2: SGHRS and YFSETQ. Trimming took 0 bases from V and 12 from J, leaving 16 bases between them. CDR3 sequence reads: CASSLVGDNDGQFF. The DNA of the CDR3 is TGCGCCAGCAGCTTGGTCGGGGACAACGATGGGCAGTTCTTC.